This T cell receptor beta chain was documented in a study of blood T cells in healthy people across ages. The CDR3 is made up of 14 amino acids. The germline V gene has CDR1 ENHRY and CDR2 SYGVKD. Trimming took 3 bases from V and 2 from J, leaving 10 bases between them. This clonotype was found a few times. Through a sample-barcoded 5' primer and a J-beta primer mix, a second PCR was run for 7 to 11 cycles. The yield of each sample was at least 2.5 million CDR3-containing paired-end reads. TCRdb re-called the 5' RACE reads with MiXCR, one entry per CDR3 protein. Altogether hundreds of thousands of distinct CDR3 sequences are present, 56% being singletons, with the ten largest covering around 24%.

Sequencing input: blood. The chain couples TRBV10-3 to TRBJ1-2; D is unclear. The clonotype comes from a man aged 35 to 55 in good health. CDR3 in amino acids: CAISDSGGNYGYTF. The CDR3 DNA is TGTGCCATCAGTGACTCCGGTGGAAACTATGGCTACACCTTC.